The text below deals with one TCR beta chain. What it recognizes is unknown. These data belong to a study of T cell repertoires in cytomegalovirus infection. For the study at large: The study used recently identified HLA-C-restricted and well-studied HLA-B-restricted CMV epitopes. In public TCR beta signatures, there were indications of both CMV infection and matching HLA type. Study-level results: Summed frequency of public TCR beta families distinguished CMV carriers with the relevant HLA. CMV-specific TCR beta clonotypes restricted by HLA-C dominated the ex vivo response.

From the reads, TCRdb called clonotypes with MiXCR, one entry per CDR3 protein. Among about 160,000 distinct CDR3 sequences, less than 25% were seen once, and the ten largest hold 20% to 30%. This specimen was CD8+ T cells from cultured PBMCs, taken from culture after CMV antigen stimulation. The origin of this receptor is a human donor in good health (CMV status not recorded). Some clones in this sample may be carry-over from other donors' samples.

The CDR3 loop is CASSLGQENGYTF. CDR3 nucleotide sequence: TGTGCCAGCAGCTTAGGACAGGAGAATGGCTACACCTTC. V is TRBV7-9 and J is TRBJ1-2; weak D call: TRBD1 (6 bases). CDR1 is SEHNR and CDR2 is FQNEAQ in the germline V gene (reference sequence). The CDR3 loop spans 13 amino acids. V was pared by 1 base and J by 6 bases, with 9 bases between.